This T cell receptor beta chain emerged from a study of cytotoxic CD8 clonotypes in ibrutinib-treated CLL. V was pared by 2 bases and J by 4 bases, with 4 bases of the junction left unmatched. Germline CDR1 reads MNHEY; CDR2 reads SVGAGI. The CDR3 extends over 15 amino acids. The protocol was immunoSEQ multiplex PCR, while the TCRdb copy is restricted to in-frame clones and leaves out a portion. The table records 250,000 or so clones, 60% to 75% of them present only once. The source of this sequence is a human donor with chronic lymphocytic leukemia. This specimen was PBMCs, taken after 24 months of ibrutinib treatment. This chain links TRBV6-5 with TRBJ2-7; TRBD1 aligns across 11 bases. The DNA for the CDR3 is TGTGCCAGCAGTTACGACGGGACAGGGGGTTACGAGCAGTACTTC. This gives the protein CASSYDGTGGYEQYF.